Each of the 5 T cell receptor beta chains below was sequenced from the same sample in a study of control samples from healthy donors and cancer patients. Libraries were prepared by immunoSEQ multiplex PCR; TCRdb keeps only in-frame clonotypes and omits some of them. Here the sample spans about 130,000 clones, 75% to 95% being singletons. The sequenced material came from blood. Receptors were obtained from a man aged 18 to 30 in good health.

V is TRBV6-4 and J is TRBJ1-5, with TRBD1 as a possible D gene (5 bases). Germline V gives CDR1 MRHNA, CDR2 SNTAGT. The CDR3 runs to 20 residues. V gave up 5 bases and J gave up 1 base, with 27 bases separating them. The CDR3 reads CASSKSIGFWGRVSNQPQHF. The CDR3 coding sequence is TGTGCCAGCAGTAAATCCATTGGCTTCTGGGGACGGGTGAGCAATCAGCCCCAGCATTTT.

The chain uses TRBV2 and TRBJ2-1; no clear D. Germline V gene sequence: CDR1 SNHLY, CDR2 FYNNEI. The V end lost 4 bases, the J end lost 6 bases, and 7 bases lay between the germline ends. The CDR3 loop spans 12 amino acids. The CDR3 spells CASSGSGNEQFF. Here the CDR3 DNA reads TGTGCCAGCAGTGGGTCCGGCAATGAGCAGTTCTTC.

This clone was counted only a few times. The J gene is TRBJ1-3, the V gene TRBV30, with 7 bases identical to TRBD1. This CDR3 spans 18 amino acids. The germline V gene has CDR1 GTSNPN and CDR2 SVGIG (reference sequence). Trimming took 1 base from V and 0 from J; bases not matched to a gene: 12. The CDR3, as DNA: TGTGCCTGGAGTGAAACACCGGGACAGCTTTTCTCTGGAAACACCATATATTTT. This encodes CAWSETPGQLFSGNTIYF.

The sample holds one count of this clone. The chain is built from TRBV2 and TRBJ2-5, with D unclear. CDR3 length: 13 amino acids. The germline V and J ends were trimmed by 11 bases and 1 base, with 14 bases remaining between them. Germline-derived CDR1 and CDR2 are SNHLY and FYNNEI. This CDR3 is CASQGPVQETQYF. In DNA form, the CDR3 reads TGTGCCTCCCAAGGGCCTGTCCAAGAGACCCAGTACTTC.

This chain uses TRBV24-1 with TRBJ2-6; no reliable D call. CDR3 length: 16 amino acids. The V end lost 6 bases, the J end lost 0 bases, and 11 bases lay between the germline ends. Germline V gene data show CDR1 as KGHDR and CDR2 as SFDVKD. The CDR3 spells CATSSVRLSGANVLTF. The CDR3 coding sequence is TGTGCCACCAGTAGCGTTCGACTCTCTGGGGCCAACGTCCTGACTTTC.